These 24 T cell receptor beta chains came from one sample sequenced in a study of blood T cell repertoires in COVID-19. Profiled with immunoSEQ multiplex PCR; TCRdb holds only in-frame clones, not every one. The sample gives tens of thousands of clones, about 91% of which show up once; 5% to 6.5% is in the top ten. Sequencing used peripheral blood. The receptors here all came from a woman in her forties or fifties with acute or convalescent COVID-19.

The V call is TRBV14, the J call TRBJ2-1, with 9 bases lining up with TRBD1. CDR1 and CDR2 (germline): SGHDN, FVKESK. The CDR3 consists of 17 residues. J lost 7 bases, V lost 4 bases, and 14 bases had no gene match. This chain's CDR3 is CASSPRRGTGRRNEQFF. CDR3 DNA: TGTGCCAGCAGCCCCCGTCGTGGGACAGGGCGAAGGAATGAGCAGTTCTTC.

In the case of this clone: Its ends do not fully match the called genes, so a read error is possible. The chain joins TRBV7-7 to TRBJ1-6; 8 bases are a match to TRBD1. This CDR3 spans 15 amino acids. Germline V gene lookup returns CDR1 SSHAT and CDR2 FNYEAQ (reference sequence). CDR3 sequence: CASSLGTGGGTPLHF. The CDR3 DNA follows: TGTGCTAGCAGCCTGGGGACAGGCGGCGGAACACCCCTCCACTTT.

The chain joins TRBV12-3 or TRBV12-4 to TRBJ2-3; D is uncertain. The CDR3 is made up of 11 amino acids. Trimming cost V 3 bases and J 6 bases, with 4 bases left between them. CDR3 sequence: CASSFIDTQYF. Here the CDR3 DNA reads TGTGCCAGCAGTTTCATCGATACGCAGTATTTT.

The chain couples TRBV30 to TRBJ1-4, with D uncertain. Per the germline V gene, CDR1 is GTSNPN and CDR2 is SVGIG (reference sequence). Trimming left V 6 bases short and J 10 bases short, with 12 bases between. This CDR3 has 11 residues. In nucleotides, the CDR3 is TGTGCCTGCGGGGTGCTCGGAAAACTGTTTTTT. It is translated as CACGVLGKLFF.

The rearrangement joins TRBV21-1 to TRBJ2-7; the DNA was not used to check the table's D call, TRBD1. TRBV21-1 is tagged as a pseudogene. This CDR3 is 16 amino acids long. The CDR3 nucleotides read TGTGCCAGCAGCAAAGTAACCCCGGACAGGGACCACGAGCAGTACTTC. It encodes CASSKVTPDRDHEQYF.

Written as DNA, the CDR3 is TGTGCCAGCAGTCCCCCCGTTCCGGGAGGGATCACAGATACGCAGTATTTT. Translation: CASSPPVPGGITDTQYF. The chain carries TRBV28 and TRBJ2-3, with 8 nucleotides matching TRBD2. The CDR3 is 17 amino acids. Per the germline V gene, CDR1 is MDHEN and CDR2 is SYDVKM. V lost 5 bases to trimming and J lost 2 bases; unmatched junction nucleotides: 12.

The V and J genes are TRBV30 and TRBJ1-2; D is perhaps TRBD1 (6 bases). Germline V lookup: CDR1 GTSNPN, CDR2 SVGIG (reference sequence). The V and J ends lost 0 bases and 4 bases respectively, with 9 bases between them. This CDR3 spans 13 amino acids. The chain's CDR3 is CAWSVLQGYGYTF. The DNA for the CDR3 is TGTGCCTGGAGTGTATTACAGGGCTATGGCTACACCTTC. Together with reference TRBV30 and TRBJ1-2, the CDR3 gives the full variable domain: SQTIHQWPATLVQPVGSPLSLECTVEGTSNPNLYWYRQAAGRGLQLLFYSVGIGQISSEVPQNLSASRPQDRQFILSSKKLLLSDSGFYLCAWSVLQGYGYTFGSGTRLTVV.

The chain links TRBV4-3 to TRBJ2-7, with 7 bases aligning to TRBD2. The CDR3 has 13 residues. V lost 4 bases to trimming and J lost 7 bases; unmatched junction nucleotides: 7. CDR1 and CDR2 from the germline V gene are LGHNA and YSLEER. The CDR3 nucleotides are TGCGCCAGCAGCCGGGACTACCGGGGGGAGCAGTACTTC. Protein sequence: CASSRDYRGEQYF.

The chain couples TRBV30 to TRBJ1-5, with D possibly being TRBD1 (5 bases). This CDR3 contains 13 residues. From germline, CDR1 is GTSNPN and CDR2 SVGIG (reference sequence). The V end was cut by 3 bases, the J end by 2 bases, with 8 bases between. CDR3 amino acids: CAWSGHGNQPQHF. The CDR3 coding sequence is TGTGCCTGGAGCGGACACGGCAATCAGCCCCAGCATTTT.

The gene calls are TRBV4-1 and TRBJ2-3; TRBD1 matches 7 bases. Germline-derived CDR1 and CDR2 are MGHRA and YSYEKL. J gave up 6 bases and V 5 bases, and 8 bases lay outside the gene matches. CDR3 size: 14 residues. CDR3 protein: CASSSPTGSDTQYF. The CDR3 nucleotides read TGCGCCAGCAGCTCCCCGACAGGGTCGGATACGCAGTATTTT.

J is TRBJ2-1 and V is TRBV27; TRBD2 aligns across 14 bases. This CDR3 spans 15 amino acids. V was clipped by 5 bases and J by 9 bases; unmatched bases: 6. Germline CDR1 MNHEY, CDR2 SMNVEV (reference sequence). The CDR3 here is CASSKGLAGASEQFF. The CDR3 DNA reads TGTGCCAGCAGTAAGGGACTAGCGGGAGCGAGTGAGCAGTTCTTC.

V usage is TRBV27 and J usage is TRBJ1-5; TRBD1 matches at 12 bases. This CDR3 has 15 amino acids. Germline loops: CDR1 MNHEY, CDR2 SMNVEV (reference sequence). V was pared by 3 bases and J by 7 bases, with 4 bases of the junction left unmatched. The CDR3 nucleotides are TGTGCCAGCAGTTTGGGGACAGGGGGCAGGCAGCCCCAGCATTTT. Translating gives CASSLGTGGRQPQHF.

This rearrangement joins TRBV5-8 to TRBJ1-2, with D perhaps matching TRBD1 (6 bases). V gave up 4 bases and J gave up 7 bases, with 23 bases separating them. The CDR3 contains 16 residues. Germline assignment: CDR1 SGHTS and CDR2 YDEGEE. CDR3 nucleotide sequence: TGTGCCAGCAGCCCAACCGGACAGACTACAGTCTTTGGCTACACCTTC. This encodes CASSPTGQTTVFGYTF. The full variable domain, with the rest looked up from reference TRBV5-8 and TRBJ1-2, is EAGVTQSPTHLIKTRGQQATLRCSPISGHTSVYWYQQALGLGLQFLLWYDEGEERNRGNFPPRFSGRQFPNYSSELNVNALELEDSALYLCASSPTGQTTVFGYTFGSGTRLTVV.

The chain is built from TRBV9 and TRBJ2-5; D may be TRBD2 (6 bases). V lost 7 bases, J lost 5 bases, and 15 bases lay in between. The CDR3 is 13 amino acids. Germline assignment: CDR1 SGDLS and CDR2 YYNGEE. CDR3 DNA: TGTGCCAGCGGGGGACTCAACGAGGAGACCCAGTACTTC. The encoded protein is CASGGLNEETQYF.

This clone came up once. The V and J genes are TRBV5-1 and TRBJ1-1, with D hard to call. The ends were cut back, 1 base at V and 1 base at J, with 20 bases in the middle. The germline V gene has CDR1 SGHRS and CDR2 YFSETQ. The CDR3 covers 18 residues. CDR3 amino acids: CASSLLPGWRNENTEAFF. CDR3 in DNA: TGCGCCAGCAGCTTGTTACCCGGGTGGAGGAATGAGAACACTGAAGCTTTCTTT. The complete variable domain, with remaining parts taken from reference TRBV5-1 and TRBJ1-1, reads KAGVTQTPRYLIKTRGQQVTLSCSPISGHRSVSWYQQTPGQGLQFLFEYFSETQRNKGNFPGRFSGRQFSNSRSEMNVSTLELGDSALYLCASSLLPGWRNENTEAFFGQGTRLTVV.

V and J are TRBV19 and TRBJ2-1; TRBD1 might be the D (6 bases). CDR1 and CDR2 (germline): LNHDA, SQIVND (reference sequence). V was pared by 5 bases and J by 5 bases, with 13 bases between. This CDR3 has 14 amino acids. CDR3 sequence (DNA): TGTGCCAGTAGTTTCTCCGGGACACACAATGAGCAGTTCTTC. It encodes CASSFSGTHNEQFF.

The table lists this clone with a count of one. The J gene is TRBJ2-1, the V gene TRBV5-1; 8 bases line up with TRBD2. V shed 7 bases and J 10 bases; nucleotides not matched to a gene: 13. Germline V CDR1 and CDR2: SGHRS, YFSETQ. The CDR3 is 14 residues long. CDR3 nucleotides: TGCGCCAGCGGTTCCGGACTAGCTGGGGAGGAGCAGTTCTTC. Encoded protein: CASGSGLAGEEQFF.

This chain joins TRBV5-1 and TRBJ2-7; TRBD1 aligns across 7 bases. CDR3 length: 15 residues. J was trimmed by 3 bases and V by 3 bases; bases with no gene match: 9. Germline assignment: CDR1 SGHRS and CDR2 YFSETQ. CDR3 sequence reads: CASSSQPDRLYEQYF. CDR3 coding DNA: TGCGCCAGCAGCTCGCAACCGGACAGGCTCTACGAGCAGTACTTC.

The chain joins TRBV30 to TRBJ1-4, with 7 bases fitting TRBD1. CDR1 and CDR2 from the germline V gene are GTSNPN and SVGIG (reference sequence). The CDR3 has 17 residues. V was clipped by 2 bases and J by 8 bases; unmatched bases: 17. CDR3 protein: CAWSTGGAGGLGEKLFF. The CDR3 bases are TGTGCCTGGAGTACTGGCGGGGCAGGGGGTTTGGGAGAAAAACTGTTTTTT.

CDR3 in amino acids: CASSGTGEETQYF. For the CDR3, the DNA is TGTGCCAGCAGCGGGACAGGGGAAGAGACCCAGTACTTC. The chain links TRBV6-5 to TRBJ2-5, with 10 nucleotides matching TRBD1. This CDR3 is built from 13 residues. CDR1 and CDR2 (germline): MNHEY, SVGAGI. V shed 6 bases and J 3 bases; nucleotides not matched to a gene: 1.

The chain is built from TRBV5-1 and TRBJ2-3, with D perhaps TRBD2 (6 bases). The CDR3 spans 13 residues. Trimming removed 4 bases from V and 0 bases from J, with 6 bases in between. The germline gives CDR1 SGHRS, CDR2 YFSETQ. CDR3 DNA sequence: TGCGCCAGCAGCCGGGGGAGCACAGATACGCAGTATTTT. Translated: CASSRGSTDTQYF.

The CDR3 coding sequence is TGTGCCAGCAGCTTAGGGAGGCGGCACACTGAAGCTTTCTTT. It is translated as CASSLGRRHTEAFF. The V and J genes are TRBV7-8 and TRBJ1-1; D not resolved. Germline V gives CDR1 SGHVS, CDR2 FQNEAQ. Trimming removed 1 base at V and 3 bases at J, with 9 bases between. The CDR3 covers 14 residues.

This rearrangement joins TRBV27 to TRBJ2-3; tentatively, D is TRBD2 (6 bases). The length of the CDR3 is 13 residues. V lost 4 bases and J 3 bases, leaving 8 bases between the germline ends. CDR1 and CDR2 from the germline V gene are MNHEY and SMNVEV (reference sequence). CDR3 amino acids: CASSSTRTDTQYF. The CDR3 DNA sequence: TGTGCCAGCAGTTCGACTAGAACAGATACGCAGTATTTT.

This chain joins TRBV4-1 and TRBJ1-1; D is undetermined. CDR3 length: 15 amino acids. V was trimmed by 2 bases and J by 1 base, leaving 11 bases between them. Germline CDR1 and CDR2: MGHRA and YSYEKL. The CDR3 DNA is TGCGCCAGCAGCCAACCGGGGATGGAGAACACTGAAGCTTTCTTT. This translates into CASSQPGMENTEAFF.